This TCR beta chain was profiled in a study of blood T cell repertoires in COVID-19. Study information: The United States, Italy and Spain were the sources of the acute and convalescent COVID-19 samples.

The CDR3 consists of 15 residues. V dropped 3 bases and J dropped 4; count of bases not matched to a gene: 9. Germline loops: CDR1 GTSNPN, CDR2 SVGIG (reference sequence). Assay used: immunoSEQ multiplex PCR; TCRdb lists only in-frame clones, some missing. The sample contains some 250,000 clones, 88% of which appear only once. Material: peripheral blood. The chain recombines TRBV30 with TRBJ2-3; TRBD1 agrees at 8 bases. The clonotype originates from a woman aged 40 to 55 who had recovered from COVID-19. CDR3 sequence (DNA): TGTGCCTGGAGCGGCGGCAGGGGGCAGGCAGATACGCAGTATTTT. Amino acid sequence: CAWSGGRGQADTQYF.